This TCR beta chain emerged from a study of blood T cell repertoires in COVID-19. Study at large: Nucleic acid was either cDNA or gDNA, and it came from T cells, B-cell-depleted T cells, or PBMCs.

Clones were read by immunoSEQ multiplex PCR, and TCRdb kept only the in-frame ones, dropping some. This sample has 150,000 or so clones, with 80% found just once. The V gene's germline CDR1 is MDHEN and CDR2 SYDVKM. After removal of 6 bases from V and 3 bases from J, the junction contained 7 bases not matched to a gene. This CDR3 region has 14 residues. The chain uses TRBV28 and TRBJ1-2, with 7 nucleotides matching TRBD1. The receptor was derived from a man aged 55 to 69 with acute or convalescent COVID-19. Sample: peripheral blood. CDR3 sequence (DNA): TGTGCCAGCAGGGAGAACAGGGGCGACTATGGCTACACCTTC. It encodes CASRENRGDYGYTF.